The 24 T cell receptor beta chains in this list originate from one sample, sequenced in a study of T cell repertoires in cytomegalovirus infection. From the reads, TCRdb called clonotypes with MiXCR, one entry per CDR3 protein. The sample records 750,000 to 900,000 distinct CDR3 sequences, 29% being singletons. Their recognized antigens are unknown. Sequencing used cultured CD8+ T cells from PBMCs, obtained from culture after CMV antigen stimulation. These receptor sequences come from a human donor in good health (CMV status not recorded). Some clones in this sample may be carry-over from other donors' samples.

This chain uses TRBV6-6 with TRBJ2-1; D not certain. The CDR3 runs 12 residues. The germline CDR1 and CDR2 sequences are MNHNY and SVGAGI (reference sequence). With 5 bases removed from V and 10 bases from J, the gap between germline ends came to 12 bases. This CDR3 reads CASSLSSPEQFF. CDR3 sequence (DNA): TGTGCCAGCAGTCTCAGTTCCCCAGAGCAGTTCTTC.

This clonotype was found many times. This sequence joins TRBV19 and TRBJ1-1; a possible D gene is TRBD1 (6 bases). The CDR3 consists of 13 residues. The V gene lost 10 bases and the J gene lost 2 bases, with 14 bases spanning the gap. Germline CDR1 is LNHDA and CDR2 is SQIVND (reference sequence). Here the CDR3 reads CATQGRGNTEAFF. For the CDR3, the DNA is TGTGCCACCCAGGGGAGGGGTAACACTGAAGCTTTCTTT.

V gene TRBV2 combines with J gene TRBJ1-2, with D unresolved. The CDR3 length is 14 residues. The germline V gene encodes CDR1 SNHLY and CDR2 FYNNEI. V was cut by 5 bases and J by 4 bases, with 14 bases left in between. In nucleotides, the CDR3 is TGTGCCAGCAGTAAAGAGGTATCGAGCTATGGCTACACCTTC. The encoded protein is CASSKEVSSYGYTF.

V usage is TRBV12-3 or TRBV12-4 and J usage is TRBJ1-2; 7 bases align to TRBD1. This CDR3 comprises 12 residues. V lost 5 bases and J lost 8; bases outside the gene matches: 5. The CDR3 DNA sequence: TGTGCCAGCAGTAGGGGGCTAAGCGGCTACACCTTC. It is translated as CASSRGLSGYTF.

V gene TRBV28 combines with J gene TRBJ1-1; no definite D call. Trimming shortened V by 5 bases and J by 2 bases, and 9 bases separated the two germline ends. The CDR3 contains 13 residues. Germline-derived CDR1 and CDR2 are MDHEN and SYDVKM. CDR3 nucleotide sequence: TGTGCCAGCAGTCACTTCCCAAACACTGAAGCTTTCTTT. Its protein product is CASSHFPNTEAFF.

The table lists this clonotype with a few counts. V is TRBV12-3 or TRBV12-4 and J is TRBJ2-2; 10 bases fit TRBD2. This CDR3 is built from 16 residues. Trimming took 4 bases from V and 3 from J; bases not matched to a gene: 5. CDR3 nucleotides: TGTGCCAGCAGTTCCGGGACTAGCGCGTACACCGGGGAGCTGTTTTTT. Translating it yields CASSSGTSAYTGELFF.

This clonotype turned up a few times. CDR3 residues: CASSLVGRDTGELFF. The CDR3 bases are TGTGCCAGCAGTTTAGTGGGGAGGGACACCGGGGAGCTGTTTTTT. V usage is TRBV12-3 or TRBV12-4 and J usage is TRBJ2-2, with TRBD2 matching 7 bases. The CDR3 spans 15 residues. The J segment lost 3 bases and the V segment lost 1 base, leaving 2 bases of the junction unmatched.

The rearrangement joins TRBV9 to TRBJ1-1; no clear D. V lost 3 bases, J lost 0 bases, and 12 bases lay in between. This CDR3 comprises 15 residues. Germline values: CDR1 SGDLS, CDR2 YYNGEE. CDR3 amino acids: CASSDNSELNTEAFF. The DNA of the CDR3 is TGTGCCAGCAGCGACAACAGTGAGCTGAACACTGAAGCTTTCTTT. The variable domain in full, completed from reference TRBV9 and TRBJ1-1, reads DSGVTQTPKHLITATGQRVTLRCSPRSGDLSVYWYQQSLDQGLQFLIQYYNGEERAKGNILERFSAQQFPDLHSELNLSSLELGDSALYFCASSDNSELNTEAFFGQGTRLTVV.

This clonotype was observed a single time. The chain carries TRBV2 and TRBJ2-1; D gene uncertain. Germline V gene sequence: CDR1 SNHLY, CDR2 FYNNEI. V gave up 0 bases and J gave up 13 bases, with 16 bases separating them. The CDR3 is 14 residues long. CDR3 region: CASSEAPGDIEQFF. The CDR3 DNA sequence: TGTGCCAGCAGTGAAGCACCGGGTGACATCGAACAGTTCTTC.

In its sample, this clonotype was seen a few times. This chain uses TRBV7-9 with TRBJ2-5, with a tentative D call TRBD1 (6 bases). There are 14 residues in the CDR3. V dropped 5 bases and J dropped 2 bases, with 12 bases sitting between them. Germline loops: CDR1 SEHNR, CDR2 FQNEAQ (reference sequence). This chain's CDR3 is CASSLGTPQETQYF. DNA of the CDR3: TGTGCCAGCAGCCTCGGGACACCGCAAGAGACCCAGTACTTC.

The chain couples TRBV19 to TRBJ2-3, with D possibly matching TRBD2 (5 bases). The CDR3 spans 13 residues. Looked up from germline, CDR1 is LNHDA and CDR2 is SQIVND (reference sequence). Deletions cut 4 bases from V and 5 bases from J, with 10 bases between. Here the CDR3 DNA reads TGTGCCAGTAGTAGTACACGGGGAGATACGCAGTATTTT. This translates into CASSSTRGDTQYF.

In this sample, this clonotype turned up many times. The chain has TRBV7-8 and TRBJ2-7; TRBD2 aligns across 7 bases. V lost 1 base and J lost 6; bases outside the gene matches: 3. Germline V lookup: CDR1 SGHVS, CDR2 FQNEAQ. The CDR3 is 13 residues long. CDR3 sequence reads: CASSLGEGSEQYV. The CDR3 bases are TGTGCCAGCAGCTTAGGGGAGGGGTCCGAGCAGTACGTC.

This clonotype was detected only a few times. The chain is built from TRBV11-1 and TRBJ1-6; tentative D call: TRBD1 (6 bases). The germline V gene encodes CDR1 SGHAT and CDR2 FQDESV (reference sequence). The CDR3 is made up of 17 amino acids. V was clipped by 2 bases and J by 6 bases, with 17 bases between them. CDR3 loop: CASSLIGQPSRNSPLHF. Here the CDR3 DNA reads TGTGCCAGCAGCTTAATAGGACAGCCTTCACGTAATTCACCCCTCCACTTT. The whole variable domain, remainder taken from reference TRBV11-1 and TRBJ1-6, is EAEVAQSPRYKITEKSQAVAFWCDPISGHATLYWYRQILGQGPELLVQFQDESVVDDSQLPKDRFSAERLKGVDSTLKIQPAELGDSAMYLCASSLIGQPSRNSPLHFGNGTRLTVT.

The chain is built from TRBV4-1 and TRBJ2-3, with 10 bases matching TRBD2. V gave up 0 bases and J gave up 1 base; unmatched junction bases: 4. The CDR3 sequence is 17 residues long. CDR1 and CDR2 from the germline V gene are MGHRA and YSYEKL. CDR3 nucleotides: TGCGCCAGCAGCCAAGATGTAGCGGGGGGCCGCACAGATACGCAGTATTTT. Protein sequence: CASSQDVAGGRTDTQYF.

This clonotype was recorded a few times. The chain uses TRBV7-6 and TRBJ2-6; D ambiguous. CDR3 length: 12 residues. From germline, CDR1 is SGHVS and CDR2 FNYEAQ. V lost 8 bases and J 3 bases, leaving 5 bases between the germline ends. The CDR3 here is CASGDGANVLTF. As DNA, the CDR3 is TGTGCCAGCGGCGATGGGGCCAACGTCCTGACTTTC.

This clonotype was counted only a few times. The genes are TRBV12-5 and TRBJ1-2, with a possible D match to TRBD1 (6 bases). Germline CDR1 and CDR2: LGHNT and FRNRAP. The CDR3 runs 13 residues. V lost 3 bases and J lost 8, with 13 bases in between. The CDR3 here is CASGLGTIGGYTF. The CDR3 bases are TGTGCTAGTGGTTTAGGGACAATCGGGGGCTACACCTTC.

This chain uses TRBV20-1 with TRBJ1-3; tentatively, D is TRBD1 (5 bases). CDR1 DFQATT and CDR2 SNEGSKA come from the germline V gene (reference sequence). V was shortened by 1 base and J by 4 bases, with 14 bases between the two germline ends. This CDR3 region has 15 residues. In nucleotides, the CDR3 is TGCAGTGCTAGAGTCAAACGGGGGAACGGAAACACCATATATTTT. Residues: CSARVKRGNGNTIYF.

This clonotype was observed a few times. The chain couples TRBV12-3 or TRBV12-4 to TRBJ2-3; 11 bases match TRBD1. The V segment lost 8 bases and the J segment 3 bases; nucleotides outside the gene matches: 7. The CDR3 length is 15 residues. Here the CDR3 DNA reads TGTGCCAGCCACGACGGACAGGGGGCGACAGATACGCAGTATTTT. The encoded protein is CASHDGQGATDTQYF.

This clonotype was found a few times. CDR3 region: CASSPAATDTQYF. The CDR3 DNA reads TGTGCCAGCAGTCCGGCGGCAACTGATACGCAGTATTTT. V gene TRBV12-3 or TRBV12-4 combines with J gene TRBJ2-3; no clear D. Trimming stripped 5 bases from V and 6 bases from J, with 12 bases between. The CDR3 loop spans 13 amino acids.

The chain combines TRBV5-1 with TRBJ2-7, with D possibly being TRBD1 (5 bases). V was pared by 0 bases and J by 4 bases, with 14 bases between. CDR1 is SGHRS, CDR2 YFSETQ, per germline. This CDR3 is built from 15 residues. The CDR3 sequence is CASSLGTGPLYEQYV. For the CDR3, the DNA is TGCGCCAGCAGCTTGGGCACAGGCCCCCTGTACGAGCAGTACGTC.

The CDR3 bases are TGTGCCAGCAGTTACTCCGGCAGGGAGGGTTTGGACACTGAAGCTTTCTTT. Residues: CASSYSGREGLDTEAFF. This chain uses TRBV6-5 with TRBJ1-1; D may be TRBD1 (5 bases). Germline values: CDR1 MNHEY, CDR2 SVGAGI. The CDR3 totals 17 residues. Trimming cost V 0 bases and J 3 bases, with 17 bases left between them.

In its sample, this clonotype was seen a few times. This chain links TRBV27 with TRBJ2-1; 9 bases are a match to TRBD2. Germline trimming cut 7 bases from V and 7 bases from J; bases unmatched to any gene: 5. From germline, CDR1 is MNHEY and CDR2 SMNVEV (reference sequence). The CDR3 contains 13 residues. The CDR3 DNA is TGTGCCAGCACCACCGCGGGAGGGAATGAGCAGTTCTTC. It specifies CASTTAGGNEQFF.

The chain carries TRBV12-3 or TRBV12-4 and TRBJ1-2, with 7 bases fitting TRBD1. The J segment lost 4 bases and the V segment lost 4 bases, leaving 6 bases of the junction unmatched. The CDR3 runs to 14 residues. In DNA form, the CDR3 reads TGTGCCAGCAGTTCTCCGGGACAGCCCTATGGCTACACCTTC. Protein: CASSSPGQPYGYTF.

This clonotype was recorded at least ten times. V gene TRBV11-1 combines with J gene TRBJ1-1, with TRBD1 as a possible D gene (6 bases). The CDR3 has 15 amino acids. The germline CDR1 and CDR2 sequences are SGHAT and FQDESV (reference sequence). The V and J ends lost 2 bases and 0 bases respectively, with 10 bases between them. The DNA of the CDR3 is TGTGCCAGCAGCTTATGGACAGAGATGAACACTGAAGCTTTCTTT. Translation: CASSLWTEMNTEAFF.